The 26 T cell receptor beta chains presented below share a single source sample, sequenced in a study of T cell responses to AZD1222 COVID-19 vaccine. Sequencing was performed with immunoSEQ multiplex PCR; in TCRdb, only in-frame clones are kept and a portion is missing. Of 150,000 to 200,000 clones listed, under 95% are singletons. The material sequenced was peripheral blood, taken on day 0 of AZD1222 vaccination. The receptors come from an adult in good health.

The chain recombines TRBV27 with TRBJ2-5; a possible D gene is TRBD2 (5 bases). In germline, CDR1 is MNHEY, CDR2 SMNVEV (reference sequence). Trimming stripped 2 bases from V and 5 bases from J, with 12 bases between. This CDR3 is built from 14 residues. This CDR3 reads CASSLTSWRETQYF. The CDR3 region has the DNA TGTGCCAGCAGTTTAACGTCCTGGAGGGAGACCCAGTACTTC.

The gene calls are TRBV27 and TRBJ1-1; tentative D call: TRBD1 (6 bases). The CDR3 totals 14 residues. Germline-derived CDR1 and CDR2 are MNHEY and SMNVEV (reference sequence). V lost 3 bases and J 5 bases, leaving 13 bases between the germline ends. This CDR3 is CASSLDPRGTEAFF. Here the CDR3 DNA reads TGTGCCAGCAGTTTGGACCCGAGGGGGACTGAAGCTTTCTTT.

This clone was picked up one time. The V call is TRBV10-2, the J call TRBJ1-6, with TRBD1 as a possible D gene (5 bases). Germline CDR1 and CDR2: WSHSY and SAAADI. Trimming stripped 3 bases from V and 10 bases from J, with 13 bases between. The CDR3 is 14 amino acids. The CDR3 here is CASSDPGLPSPLHF. As DNA, the CDR3 is TGCGCCAGCAGTGATCCGGGACTGCCATCACCCCTCCACTTT.

The chain uses TRBV27 and TRBJ1-1; 9 bases align to TRBD1. The germline CDR1 and CDR2 sequences are MNHEY and SMNVEV (reference sequence). The CDR3 length is 14 residues. V dropped 5 bases and J dropped 4; count of bases not matched to a gene: 5. CDR3 protein: CASSTTGGGTEAFF. DNA for the CDR3: TGTGCCAGCAGTACGACAGGGGGAGGCACTGAAGCTTTCTTT.

This chain joins TRBV4-1 and TRBJ2-5; D is unclear. V shed 4 bases and J shed 2 bases, with 14 bases lying between them. The CDR3 is made up of 15 amino acids. Germline V CDR1 and CDR2: MGHRA, YSYEKL. The CDR3 bases are TGCGCCAGCAGCCTCTCCAGTGGGTCACAAGAGACCCAGTACTTC. Protein: CASSLSSGSQETQYF.

A remark on this clone: The sample holds other DNA sequences that translate to the same CDR3. This chain joins TRBV18 and TRBJ1-5; D is unclear. Trimming pared 0 bases from V and 4 bases from J, leaving 10 bases between. CDR1 and CDR2 (germline): KGHSH, LQKENI. The length of the CDR3 is 15 residues. CDR3 bases: TGTGCCAGCTCACCACCGGGAGGGCGGAATCAGCCCCAGCATTTT. It encodes CASSPPGGRNQPQHF.

This clone appeared once. The CDR3 region has the DNA TGCAGCGTTGCGGACTATGGCTACACCTTC. Translating gives CSVADYGYTF. The rearrangement uses TRBV29-1 and TRBJ1-2, with D unclear. V was cut by 4 bases and J by 3 bases, with 3 bases left in between. Germline-derived CDR1 and CDR2 are SQVTM and ANQGSEA. This CDR3 has 10 amino acids.

The chain is built from TRBV19 and TRBJ1-3; D is uncertain. Germline-derived CDR1 and CDR2 are LNHDA and SQIVND (reference sequence). V lost 4 bases and J 0 bases, leaving 7 bases between the germline ends. This CDR3 region has 14 residues. The CDR3 nucleotides read TGTGCCAGTAGTAGAAGAGGCTCTGGAAACACCATATATTTT. Protein: CASSRRGSGNTIYF.

The V gene is TRBV7-6, the J gene TRBJ1-1; D is ambiguous. The length of the CDR3 is 13 residues. Germline V gene sequence: CDR1 SGHVS, CDR2 FNYEAQ. V was cut by 5 bases and J by 2 bases, with 9 bases left in between. As DNA, the CDR3 is TGTGCCAGCAGCACGCGACAAAACACTGAAGCTTTCTTT. It translates to CASSTRQNTEAFF.

This chain connects TRBV14 to TRBJ2-7; 8 bases line up with TRBD1. The length of the CDR3 is 15 residues. V was pared by 4 bases and J by 5 bases, with 10 bases of the junction left unmatched. Germline CDR1 SGHDN, CDR2 FVKESK. CDR3 bases: TGTGCCAGCAGCCCGGGACAGGTGGGTTTCGACGAGCAGTACTTC. Its translation is CASSPGQVGFDEQYF.

The chain employs TRBV18 and TRBJ2-2, with 13 nucleotides matching TRBD2. The CDR3 has 18 amino acids. V was clipped by 3 bases and J by 5 bases; unmatched bases: 9. Germline V lookup: CDR1 KGHSH, CDR2 LQKENI. The CDR3 DNA follows: TGTGCCAGCTCACCCCAAGTCGGACTAGCGGGAGAAACCGGGGAGCTGTTTTTT. Residues: CASSPQVGLAGETGELFF.

The J gene is TRBJ2-7, the V gene TRBV18, with D tentatively TRBD2 (5 bases). The germline CDR1 and CDR2 sequences are KGHSH and LQKENI. The CDR3 is made up of 12 amino acids. V lost 3 bases to trimming and J lost 2 bases, with 5 bases between them. In DNA form, the CDR3 reads TGTGCCAGCTCACCGGAGGCCTACGAGCAGTACTTC. Translating gives CASSPEAYEQYF.

The count of this clone is one. The chain carries TRBV4-2 and TRBJ2-7; 8 bases are shared with TRBD2. Germline CDR1 reads LGHNA; CDR2 reads YNFKEQ. The ends lost 0 bases at V and 4 bases at J; junction bases unmatched: 8. The CDR3 runs to 16 residues. In DNA form, the CDR3 reads TGTGCCAGCAGCCAAGACTCTGCGGCGGGAGGATACGAGCAGTACTTC. It codes for CASSQDSAAGGYEQYF.

The gene calls are TRBV30 and TRBJ1-2; D uncertain. The CDR3 length is 16 residues. V gave up 3 bases and J gave up 0 bases, with 17 bases separating them. Per germline, CDR1 GTSNPN and CDR2 SVGIG (reference sequence). This CDR3 reads CAWSRPDAPANYGYTF. The CDR3 DNA is TGTGCCTGGAGCCGCCCAGATGCCCCTGCTAACTATGGCTACACCTTC.

The sample holds one count of this clone. The chain carries TRBV5-6 and TRBJ1-1, with D uncertain. The CDR3 spans 15 residues. With 0 bases removed from V and 1 base from J, the gap between germline ends came to 10 bases. CDR1 is SGHDT and CDR2 is YYEEEE in the germline V gene. This CDR3 reads CASSLEAGRNTEAFF. In DNA, the CDR3 is TGTGCCAGCAGCTTGGAGGCTGGGAGGAACACTGAAGCTTTCTTT.

The rearrangement links TRBV15 to TRBJ1-3; D gene ambiguous. The V end was cut by 5 bases, the J end by 2 bases, with 13 bases between. The CDR3 is made up of 15 amino acids. CDR1 and CDR2 from the germline V gene are LNHNV and YYDKDF (reference sequence). This chain's CDR3 is CATSRPRRTGNTIYF. In DNA, the CDR3 is TGTGCCACCAGCCGACCAAGACGGACTGGAAACACCATATATTTT.

The V call is TRBV30, the J call TRBJ1-2, with D hard to call. Germline CDR1 reads GTSNPN; CDR2 reads SVGIG (reference sequence). Between the trimmed V and J ends, which lost 1 base and 8 bases, there was a span of 14 bases. The CDR3 covers 13 residues. CDR3 DNA: TGTGCCTGGAGTGCGGCAGGCCCGGGGGGCTACACCTTC. Amino acid sequence: CAWSAAGPGGYTF.

This chain joins TRBV5-1 and TRBJ2-7; 7 nucleotides line up with TRBD2. This CDR3 spans 13 amino acids. From germline, CDR1 is SGHRS and CDR2 YFSETQ. After removal of 4 bases from V and 2 bases from J, the junction contained 3 bases not matched to a gene. CDR3 sequence: CASSPAGTYEQYF. The CDR3 nucleotides read TGCGCCAGCAGCCCAGCGGGGACCTACGAGCAGTACTTC.

This clone was recorded once. The chain is built from TRBV6-5 and TRBJ2-1; D unresolved. The CDR3 runs 13 residues. With 0 bases removed from V and 6 bases from J, the gap between germline ends came to 6 bases. CDR1 and CDR2 from the germline V gene are MNHEY and SVGAGI. The CDR3 region is CASSYSVVNEQFF. Here the CDR3 DNA reads TGTGCCAGCAGTTACTCGGTAGTCAATGAGCAGTTCTTC.

This chain joins TRBV5-5 and TRBJ2-2; 8 positions match TRBD1. Germline CDR1 SGHKS, CDR2 YYEKEE (reference sequence). The V gene end was trimmed by 3 bases and the J gene end by 2 bases; junction bases not matched to a gene: 6. The CDR3 runs 16 residues. CDR3 sequence: CASSSGDRRNTGELFF. CDR3 bases: TGTGCCAGCAGCTCAGGGGACAGGCGAAACACCGGGGAGCTGTTTTTT.

This clone was observed once. The V and J genes are TRBV28 and TRBJ2-1, with a weak D call TRBD2 (6 bases). The V and J ends lost 3 bases and 4 bases respectively, with 13 bases between them. This CDR3 spans 15 amino acids. From germline, CDR1 is MDHEN and CDR2 SYDVKM. For the CDR3, the DNA is TGTGCCAGCAGTTTTGTCGAGCGGGCTTACAATGAGCAGTTCTTC. Translation: CASSFVERAYNEQFF.

The chain combines TRBV6-2 or TRBV6-3 with TRBJ1-2, with TRBD1 as a possible D gene (5 bases). The CDR3 contains 13 residues. Germline values: CDR1 MNHEY, CDR2 SVGEGT. Trimming removed 2 bases at V and 6 bases at J, with 10 bases between. Here the CDR3 reads CASSYVGHDGYTF. CDR3 sequence (DNA): TGTGCCAGCAGTTACGTAGGACACGATGGCTACACCTTC.

The chain recombines TRBV28 with TRBJ1-1; D might be TRBD1 (6 bases). The CDR3 contains 16 residues. Looked up from germline, CDR1 is MDHEN and CDR2 is SYDVKM. V lost 6 bases and J 0 bases, leaving 17 bases between the germline ends. This CDR3 reads CASRSGGGTMNTEAFF. In DNA, the CDR3 is TGTGCCAGCAGGAGCGGGGGCGGCACCATGAACACTGAAGCTTTCTTT.

The chain uses TRBV7-2 and TRBJ2-3, with TRBD1 identical over 12 bases. Per the germline V gene, CDR1 is SGHTA and CDR2 is FQGNSA. Unmatched junction bases numbered 5, after V lost 3 bases and J lost 4 bases. CDR3 length equals 16 residues. In DNA, the CDR3 is TGTGCCAGCAGCTTCCTGGGACAGGGGGCCTCAGATACGCAGTATTTT. It yields the protein CASSFLGQGASDTQYF.

The table lists this clone with a few counts. This chain links TRBV27 with TRBJ2-7; 12 bases are a match to TRBD2. In germline, CDR1 is MNHEY, CDR2 SMNVEV (reference sequence). The ends lost 7 bases at V and 5 bases at J; junction bases unmatched: 3. The CDR3 contains 13 residues. CDR3 nucleotide sequence: TGTGCCAGCAAGACTAGCGGGAGTAACGAGCAGTACTTC. Its translation: CASKTSGSNEQYF.

This rearrangement joins TRBV12-3 or TRBV12-4 to TRBJ2-7; 7 nucleotides agree with TRBD1. This CDR3 spans 13 amino acids. Losses at the gene ends were 6 bases for V and 2 bases for J; bases not matched to a gene: 4. Here the CDR3 reads CASRPGQTYEQYF. CDR3 coding DNA: TGTGCCAGCAGGCCGGGACAGACCTACGAGCAGTACTTC.